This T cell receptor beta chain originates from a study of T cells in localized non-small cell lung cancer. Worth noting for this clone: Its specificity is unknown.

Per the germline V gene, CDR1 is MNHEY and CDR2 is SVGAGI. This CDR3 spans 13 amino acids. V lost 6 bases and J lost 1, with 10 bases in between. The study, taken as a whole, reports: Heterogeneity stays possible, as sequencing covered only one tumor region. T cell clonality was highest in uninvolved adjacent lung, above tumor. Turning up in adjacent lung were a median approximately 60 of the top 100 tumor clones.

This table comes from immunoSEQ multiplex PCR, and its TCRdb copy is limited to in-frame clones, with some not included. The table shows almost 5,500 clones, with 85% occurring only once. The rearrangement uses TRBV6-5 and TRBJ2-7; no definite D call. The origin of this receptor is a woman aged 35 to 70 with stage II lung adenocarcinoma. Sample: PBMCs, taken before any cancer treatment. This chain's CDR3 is CASSHDISYEQYF. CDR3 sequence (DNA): TGTGCCAGCAGCCACGACATATCCTACGAGCAGTACTTC.